This record covers a single T cell receptor beta chain. As yet, its antigen is unknown. These data belong to a study of shared clonotypes between healthy human individuals. Study information: The donors, two women and a few men, were aged 18 to 49. Regarding the study as a whole: Generally, naive subsets (rather than memory subsets) showed larger estimated richness. It was anticipated that sequencing depth would influence how many clonotypes donors shared.

In the original analysis: Junction-only immunoSEQ sequences carried no quality scores, so filtering differed. Only in-frame clones appear in the TCRdb table, and some are missing; sequencing was by immunoSEQ multiplex PCR. The DNA was the basis for D and trimming; V, J and clone size are from that table. The sample includes about 2,100,000 clones, approximately 94% seen only once; the top ten take 1.5% to 2%. With V trimmed by 6 bases and J by 0 bases, 8 bases remained unmatched. Germline assignment: CDR1 MGHRA and CDR2 YSYEKL. The CDR3 extends over 15 amino acids. CD45RO negativity and positive selection for CCR7 defined naive CD8 cells, a population that excluded terminally differentiated effector memory CD45RA+ cells.

This clonotype was sampled from a man younger than 35 in good health. Some clones in this sample may be carry-over from other donors' samples. The chain carries TRBV4-1 and TRBJ2-7; TRBD1 matches at 7 bases. The sequencing input was naive CD8+ T cells from PBMCs. Here the CDR3 DNA reads TGCGCCAGCAGTTTCGACAGGGTACCCTCCTACGAGCAGTACTTC. Its translation: CASSFDRVPSYEQYF.